The source of this TCR beta chain is a study of cytomegalovirus exposure and HLA in healthy donors. Regarding the study as a whole: Per a later analysis, HLA-associated TCR beta chains showed more clonal expansion than other, equally common TCR beta chains.

60 Vbeta and 13 Jbeta primers were used in PCR. Assay: immunoSEQ multiplex PCR; the TCRdb copy retains only in-frame clones and omits some. The table includes 110,000 to 150,000 clones, about 70% detected once. The ends were cut back, 3 bases at V and 8 bases at J, with 10 bases in the middle. Germline CDR1 SQVTM, CDR2 ANQGSEA. The CDR3 is 11 residues long. To note about this clone: The antigen remains unidentified.

The sequence came from a woman aged 60-75 years in good health and CMV-seropositive. What was sequenced was PBMCs. The genes are TRBV29-1 and TRBJ1-2; no firm D call. For the CDR3, the DNA is TGCAGCGTTGAGGTTCGGGGAGGCTACACCTTC. Translating it yields CSVEVRGGYTF.